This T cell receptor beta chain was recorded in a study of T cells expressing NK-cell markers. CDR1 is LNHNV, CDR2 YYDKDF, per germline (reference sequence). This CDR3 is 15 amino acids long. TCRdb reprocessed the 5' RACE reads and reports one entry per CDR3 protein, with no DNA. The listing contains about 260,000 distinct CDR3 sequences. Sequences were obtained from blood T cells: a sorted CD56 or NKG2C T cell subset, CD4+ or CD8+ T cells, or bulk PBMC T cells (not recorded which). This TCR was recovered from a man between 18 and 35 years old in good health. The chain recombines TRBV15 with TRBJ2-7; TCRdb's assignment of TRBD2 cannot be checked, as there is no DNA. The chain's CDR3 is CATSRDLAGWAEQYF.